This TCR beta chain stems from a study of blood T cell repertoires in COVID-19. Looking at the study overall: Acute and convalescent COVID-19 samples came from the United States, Italy and Spain.

This CDR3 has 14 amino acids. Germline values: CDR1 SGHAT, CDR2 FQDESV (reference sequence). Trimming left V 5 bases short and J 4 bases short, with 14 bases between. This clone was counted a few times. Profiled with immunoSEQ multiplex PCR; TCRdb holds only in-frame clones, not every one. The repertoire includes some 100,000 clones, around 94% of them detected once, and about 5.7% sits in the top ten. The specimen was peripheral blood. The gene calls are TRBV11-1 and TRBJ1-2; perhaps TRBD1 as D (6 bases). The sequence was obtained from a man in his fifties or sixties with active COVID-19. The CDR3 is CASSSGGQLYGYTF. The DNA for the CDR3 is TGTGCCAGCAGCAGCGGAGGACAGCTCTATGGCTACACCTTC.